This T cell receptor beta chain was captured in a study of blood T cell repertoires in COVID-19. On the study more broadly: Acute and convalescent COVID-19 specimens originated in the United States, Italy and Spain. T cells, B-cell-depleted T cells, or PBMCs supplied cDNA or gDNA.

Trimming removed 0 bases from V and 3 bases from J; junction bases left unmatched: 12. The germline CDR1 and CDR2 sequences are MNHEY and SVGEGT. This CDR3 is 18 amino acids long. Per the study methods: Researchers report that nucleated cell counts were estimated from reference gene primer amplification. Some clones are missing from TCRdb's copy, which holds only in-frame ones; the method was immunoSEQ multiplex PCR. That table is the source of V, J and clone size, and D and trimming were worked out from the DNA. The sample lists roughly 170,000 clones; about 90% were seen once. The sequence was collected from a man between 65 and 80 years old with active or convalescent COVID-19. The sample was peripheral blood. The V call is TRBV6-2 or TRBV6-3, the J call TRBJ2-7; the match to TRBD2 covers 9 bases. Here the CDR3 reads CASSYSRPVRRGGYEQYF. The CDR3 nucleotides are TGTGCCAGCAGTTACTCCCGGCCGGTGAGGCGGGGGGGCTACGAGCAGTACTTC.